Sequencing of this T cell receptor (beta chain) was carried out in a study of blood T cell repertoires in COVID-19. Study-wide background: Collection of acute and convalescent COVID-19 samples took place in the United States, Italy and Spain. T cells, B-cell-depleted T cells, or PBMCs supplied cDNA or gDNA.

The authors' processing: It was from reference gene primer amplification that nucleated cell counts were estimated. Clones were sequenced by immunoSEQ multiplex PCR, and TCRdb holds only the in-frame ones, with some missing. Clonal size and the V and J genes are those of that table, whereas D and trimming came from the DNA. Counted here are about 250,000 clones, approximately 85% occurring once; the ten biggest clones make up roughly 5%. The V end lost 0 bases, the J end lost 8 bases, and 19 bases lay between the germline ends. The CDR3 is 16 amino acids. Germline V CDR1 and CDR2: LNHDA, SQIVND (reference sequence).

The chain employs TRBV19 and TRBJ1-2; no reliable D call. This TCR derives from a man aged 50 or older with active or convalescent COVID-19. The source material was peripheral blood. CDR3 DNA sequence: TGTGCCAGTAGTATAGATGACTTTTGGAGGGCGCCGGGCTACACCTTC. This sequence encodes CASSIDDFWRAPGYTF.